This T cell receptor (beta chain) comes out of a study of cytomegalovirus exposure and HLA in healthy donors. On this clone: What it recognizes is unknown.

Study outcomes and limitations: A later analysis showed TCR association rates differing by HLA locus, peaking at DRB1 and lowest at HLA-C.

Vbeta (60) and Jbeta (13) primers were used in the PCR. TCRdb keeps only in-frame clones here, not all; method: immunoSEQ multiplex PCR. The sample table sets out around 70,000 clones. The CDR3 sequence is 15 residues long. The germline V gene encodes CDR1 SGHVS and CDR2 FQNEAQ. With 3 bases removed from V and 6 bases from J, the gap between germline ends came to 17 bases. Sequenced: PBMCs. This chain links TRBV7-8 with TRBJ1-1; maybe TRBD1 (5 bases). This TCR was sampled from a man in his forties in good health and CMV-seronegative. The DNA for the CDR3 is TGTGCCAGCAGCTTGGCGGGACTTCGAGGGCCTGAAGCTTTCTTT. Residues: CASSLAGLRGPEAFF.